This TCR beta chain is drawn from a study of T cells in Graves' hyperthyroidism and ophthalmopathy. This clonotype was observed a handful of times. RNA transcripts yielded amplified TCR beta CDR3 regions. TCR CDR3 regions were first amplified by RT-PCR with HTBI primers. TCRdb reprocessed the multiplex PCR reads via MiXCR and lists one record per CDR3 protein. The sample yields 300,000 to 450,000 distinct CDR3 sequences, 14% seen once. The CDR3 is 12 amino acids. Per germline, CDR1 SEHNR and CDR2 FQNEAQ (reference sequence). Deletions cut 6 bases from V and 7 bases from J, with 7 bases between. Material for sequencing was blood. This chain joins TRBV7-9 and TRBJ1-6, with a tentative D call TRBD1 (5 bases). This TCR derives from a woman younger than 45 with Graves' ophthalmopathy. In DNA, the CDR3 is TGTGCCAGCAGACAGGCAAATTCACCCCTCCACTTT. It encodes CASRQANSPLHF.